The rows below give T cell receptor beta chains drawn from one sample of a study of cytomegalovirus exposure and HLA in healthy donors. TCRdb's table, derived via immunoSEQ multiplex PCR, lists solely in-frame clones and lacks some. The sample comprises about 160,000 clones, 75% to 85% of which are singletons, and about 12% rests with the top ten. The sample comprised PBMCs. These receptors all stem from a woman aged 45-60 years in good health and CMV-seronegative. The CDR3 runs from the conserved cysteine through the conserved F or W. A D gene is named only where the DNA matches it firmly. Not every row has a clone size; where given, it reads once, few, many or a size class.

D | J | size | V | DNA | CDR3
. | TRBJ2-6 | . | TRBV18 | TGTGCCAGCTCAACACAGGGTGCGTCCACTACTTCTGGGGCCAACGTCCTGACCTTC | CASSTQGASTTSGANVLTF
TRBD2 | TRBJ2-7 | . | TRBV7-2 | TGTGCCAGCAGCTTAACCGGGACTAGCCACTACGAGCAGTACTTC | CASSLTGTSHYEQYF
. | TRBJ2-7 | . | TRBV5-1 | TGCGCCAGCAGCTTGGCTGCAGGGTTGAGGTACGAGCAGTACTTC | CASSLAAGLRYEQYF
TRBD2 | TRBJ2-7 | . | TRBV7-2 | TGTGCCAGCAGCCTCCATAGCGGGGGAGTGTGGGAGCAGTACTTC | CASSLHSGGVWEQYF
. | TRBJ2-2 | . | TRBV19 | TGTGCCAGTAGTACCCAGGGAAAGAACACCGGGGAGCTGTTTTTT | CASSTQGKNTGELFF
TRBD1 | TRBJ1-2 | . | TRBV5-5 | TGTGCCAGCAGCTTACCCACAGGGGATAGGGATGGCTACACCTTC | CASSLPTGDRDGYTF
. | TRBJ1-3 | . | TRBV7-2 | TGTGCCAGCAGCCCCTCCCTGACATCTTTCGGAAACACCATATATTTT | CASSPSLTSFGNTIYF
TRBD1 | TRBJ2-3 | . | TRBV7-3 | TGTGCCAGCAGCTTAATGGGACAGAACACAGATACGCAGTATTTT | CASSLMGQNTDTQYF
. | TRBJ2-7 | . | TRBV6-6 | TGTGCCAGCAGTCCCCTCACTAGCGAGCAGTACTTC | CASSPLTSEQYF
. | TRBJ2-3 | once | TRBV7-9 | TGTGCCAGCAGCACAGGGTCAGTCACAGATACGCAGTATTTT | CASSTGSVTDTQYF
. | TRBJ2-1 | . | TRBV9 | TGTGCCAGCAGCGCTTACCGGCGTCGAGGAGCGGTATACAATGAGCAGTTCTTC | CASSAYRRRGAVYNEQFF
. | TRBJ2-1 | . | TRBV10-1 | TGCGCCAGCAGTGAGTGGCAGGCCCCCGGCAATGAGCAGTTCTTC | CASSEWQAPGNEQFF
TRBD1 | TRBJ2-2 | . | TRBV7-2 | TGTGCCAGCAGCTTAGCCGGGACAGGAAGCACCGGGGAGCTGTTTTTT | CASSLAGTGSTGELFF
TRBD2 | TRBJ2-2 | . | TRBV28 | TGTGCCAGTAGCGGGGCTAGTACCGGGGAGCTGTTTTTT | CASSGASTGELFF